This is a list of T cell receptor beta chains from one sample in a study of beta chain features in type 1 diabetes. Measured with immunoSEQ multiplex PCR; TCRdb has only the in-frame clones, and not every one. The sample records about 650,000 clones, around 12% being singletons. The sample was naive CD4+ T cells from blood. These receptors originate from a young man with type 1 diabetes. CDR3s leave out the opening cysteine and the closing phenylalanine or tryptophan. A D gene is named only where the DNA matches it firmly.

V: TRBV10-3; D: NA; J: TRBJ2-5; CDR3: AIRLSGEETQY
V: TRBV4-2; D: NA; J: TRBJ1-2; CDR3: ASSQDMRGRRGGYT
V: TRBV30; D: NA; J: TRBJ1-2; CDR3: AWRVEGVYGYT
V: TRBV18; D: NA; J: TRBJ1-1; CDR3: ASMDKMNTEAF
V: TRBV4-3; D: NA; J: TRBJ1-2; CDR3: ASSQEGRGSGYT
V: TRBV7-2; D: NA; J: TRBJ2-5; CDR3: ASSLSYQETQY
V: TRBV9; D: TRBD1; J: TRBJ2-1; CDR3: ASSGQRDRGYNEQF
V: TRBV19; D: TRBD1; J: TRBJ1-1; CDR3: ASSTWTGFMNTEAF
V: TRBV6-5; D: NA; J: TRBJ2-1; CDR3: ASSYSGRAYNEQF
V: TRBV28; D: TRBD1; J: TRBJ2-7; CDR3: ASSGAGQGAYEQY
V: TRBV19; D: NA; J: TRBJ2-5; CDR3: ASSIQVEETQY
V: TRBV18; D: NA; J: TRBJ2-1; CDR3: ASSDGDRSYNEQF
V: TRBV28; D: NA; J: TRBJ1-2; CDR3: ASSFHYGYT
V: TRBV27; D: NA; J: TRBJ2-2; CDR3: ASSARPNTGELF
V: TRBV18; D: NA; J: TRBJ2-6; CDR3: ASSPGNPSSGANVLT
V: TRBV7-2; D: NA; J: TRBJ1-2; CDR3: ASSLAGSPSGGYT
V: TRBV4-3; D: NA; J: TRBJ2-3; CDR3: ASSQDWRKRGHGTDTQY
V: TRBV6-6; D: NA; J: TRBJ2-5; CDR3: ASSYSRKETQY
V: TRBV9; D: TRBD1; J: TRBJ1-1; CDR3: ASSVGGQGGTEAF
V: TRBV29-1; D: TRBD1; J: TRBJ1-1; CDR3: SVAGQGGTEAF
V: TRBV27; D: NA; J: TRBJ2-6; CDR3: ASSVDSSGANVLT
V: TRBV18; D: NA; J: TRBJ1-5; CDR3: ASSPPGVTDSNQPQH
V: TRBV29-1; D: TRBD2; J: TRBJ2-1; CDR3: SVLSGGDNEQF
V: TRBV9; D: TRBD1; J: TRBJ2-1; CDR3: ASSPTTGSYNEQF
V: TRBV5-1; D: NA; J: TRBJ2-3; CDR3: ASSGGNRVGDTQY
V: TRBV10-1; D: TRBD1; J: TRBJ2-1; CDR3: ASSSGTGFGEQF
V: TRBV10-3; D: NA; J: TRBJ1-5; CDR3: AISATGTSNQPQH
V: TRBV11-1; D: TRBD1; J: TRBJ1-2; CDR3: ASSLRTGEGYT
V: TRBV19; D: NA; J: TRBJ2-5; CDR3: ASSSLGSQETQY
V: TRBV5-4; D: TRBD1; J: TRBJ1-2; CDR3: ASSPRQGTYGYT
V: TRBV9; D: NA; J: TRBJ1-2; CDR3: ASSDPYSVDGYT
V: TRBV4-2; D: NA; J: TRBJ1-6; CDR3: ASSHPRNSPLH
V: TRBV7-2; D: NA; J: TRBJ2-2; CDR3: ASSFGNTGELF
V: TRBV30; D: TRBD1; J: TRBJ2-2; CDR3: ALSPGTGLTGELF
V: TRBV30; D: NA; J: TRBJ1-2; CDR3: AWSAGYGYT
V: TRBV29-1; D: TRBD2; J: TRBJ2-5; CDR3: SVDRQGGVETQY
V: TRBV7-9; D: NA; J: TRBJ1-2; CDR3: ASSLDSSGSYGYT
V: TRBV9; D: NA; J: TRBJ2-7; CDR3: ASSPQVAPGHEQY
V: TRBV11-1; D: TRBD2; J: TRBJ2-1; CDR3: ASLAGGPYNEQF
V: TRBV12-5; D: TRBD2; J: TRBJ2-2; CDR3: ASGDSGGGELF
V: TRBV19; D: TRBD1; J: TRBJ2-6; CDR3: ASSSRQGVGSGANVLT
V: TRBV6-5; D: NA; J: TRBJ2-7; CDR3: ASSYGRGYEQY
V: TRBV9; D: NA; J: TRBJ2-2; CDR3: ASSDPGALYNTGELF
V: TRBV19; D: TRBD1; J: TRBJ1-5; CDR3: ASNTLDRANQPQH
V: TRBV5-5; D: TRBD1; J: TRBJ2-3; CDR3: ASRPSNRGRRSDTQY
V: TRBV6-1; D: NA; J: TRBJ1-5; CDR3: ASTDTGHQPQH
V: TRBV5-4; D: NA; J: TRBJ2-7; CDR3: ASSLDRADREQY
V: TRBV9; D: NA; J: TRBJ2-1; CDR3: ASSVDGGLSYNEQF
V: TRBV7-2; D: NA; J: TRBJ2-3; CDR3: ASSPPEGGSTDTQY
V: TRBV18; D: NA; J: TRBJ1-5; CDR3: ASSQQGYSNQPQH